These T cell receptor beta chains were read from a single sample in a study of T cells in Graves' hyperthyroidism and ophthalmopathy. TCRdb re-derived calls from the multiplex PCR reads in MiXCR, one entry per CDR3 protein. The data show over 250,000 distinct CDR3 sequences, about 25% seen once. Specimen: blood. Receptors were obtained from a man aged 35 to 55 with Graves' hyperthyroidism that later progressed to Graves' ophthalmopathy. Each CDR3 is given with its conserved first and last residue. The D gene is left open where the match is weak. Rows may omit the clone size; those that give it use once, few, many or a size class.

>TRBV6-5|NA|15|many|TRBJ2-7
TGTGCCAGCTCACTGGGTCAGGGGAGGTCCTACGAGCAGTACTTC
CASSLGQGRSYEQYF
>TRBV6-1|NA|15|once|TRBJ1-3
TGTGCCAGCACCCAAACTGGGGTGGGCGGAAACACCATATATTTT
CASTQTGVGGNTIYF
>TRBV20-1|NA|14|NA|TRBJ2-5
TGCAGTGCCCCCCCGGCGGGCGGAGGGGAGACCCAGTACTTC
CSAPPAGGGETQYF
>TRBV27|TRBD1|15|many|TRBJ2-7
TGTGCCAGCAGTCAAAGTTTGACAGGGACCTACGAGCAGTACTTC
CASSQSLTGTYEQYF
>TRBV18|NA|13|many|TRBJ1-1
TGTGCCAGCTCAGCGACAGGGAACACTGAAGCTTTCTTT
CASSATGNTEAFF
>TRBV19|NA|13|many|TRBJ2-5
TGTGCCAGTAGTAGTTCCGGCCAAGAGACCCAGTACTTC
CASSSSGQETQYF
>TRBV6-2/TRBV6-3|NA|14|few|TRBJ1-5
TGTGCCAGCAGTTACGGGCATTCGAATCAGCCCCAGCATTTT
CASSYGHSNQPQHF
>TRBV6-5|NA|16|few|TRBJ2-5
TGTGCCAGCAGTTCCACTTTAGGACACCTCCAAGAGACCCAGTACTTC
CASSSTLGHLQETQYF
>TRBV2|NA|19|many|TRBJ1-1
TGTGCCAGCTCAGTGGGGGCATACAGGTGGGGTAGGATGAACACTGAAGCTTTCTTT
CASSVGAYRWGRMNTEAFF
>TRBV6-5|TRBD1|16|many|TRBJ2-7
TGTGCCAGCAGTTACGGCCGAACAGGGGCCGGGGACGAGCAGTACTTC
CASSYGRTGAGDEQYF
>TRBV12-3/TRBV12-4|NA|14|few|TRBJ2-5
TGTGCCAGCAGTTTCGTCGCGGTCCAAGAGACCCAGTACTTC
CASSFVAVQETQYF
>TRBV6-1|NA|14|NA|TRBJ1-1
TGTGCCAGCACAGGGCCATCAGGGTCCACTGAAGCTTTCTTT
CASTGPSGSTEAFF
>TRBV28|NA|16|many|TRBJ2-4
TGTGCCAGCAGTTCTCCTGGTGCTCTAGCCAAAAACATTCAGTACTTC
CASSSPGALAKNIQYF
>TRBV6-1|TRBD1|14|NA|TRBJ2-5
TGTGCCAGCAGAATTACAGGGGGCAGAGAGACCCAGTACTTC
CASRITGGRETQYF
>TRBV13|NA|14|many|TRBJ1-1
TGTGCCAGCAGCTTTCAGGGACTGAACACTGAAGCTTTCTTT
CASSFQGLNTEAFF
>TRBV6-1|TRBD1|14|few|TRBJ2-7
TGTGCCAGCGAATCGGGACAGGGTAGCTACGAGCAGTACTTC
CASESGQGSYEQYF
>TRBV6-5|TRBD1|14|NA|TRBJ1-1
TGTGCCAGCAGCTACACAGGGGGGCGAACTGAAGCTTTCTTT
CASSYTGGRTEAFF
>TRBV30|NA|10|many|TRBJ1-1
TGTGCCCTGGAACGGGGGGTAGCTTTCTTT
CALERGVAFF
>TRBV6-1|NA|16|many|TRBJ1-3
TGTGCCAGCAGGAACAGGGACCCCCGCTCTGGAAACACCATATATTTT
CASRNRDPRSGNTIYF
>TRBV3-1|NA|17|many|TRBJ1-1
TGTGCCAGCAGCCAAAGATCGGCTGGGACGGGTGTCACTGAAGCTTTCTTT
CASSQRSAGTGVTEAFF
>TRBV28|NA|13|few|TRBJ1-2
TGTGCCAGCAGCACTGGAGGGTTCACTGGCTACACCTTC
CASSTGGFTGYTF
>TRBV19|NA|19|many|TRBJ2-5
TGTGCCAGTAGTAACCGCGCGGGGACGGGCGGCCTACGGGGAGAGACCCAGTACTTC
CASSNRAGTGGLRGETQYF
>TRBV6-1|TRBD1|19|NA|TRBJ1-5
TGTGCCAGCAGTGAAGCGTGGGCAGGGGGCTTCACAAGCAATCAGCCCCAGCATTTT
CASSEAWAGGFTSNQPQHF
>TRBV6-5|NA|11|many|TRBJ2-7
TGTGCCAGCAGTTTTGGTTACGAGCAGTACTTC
CASSFGYEQYF
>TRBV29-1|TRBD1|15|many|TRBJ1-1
TGCAGCGTTTCACCAGGGACAGGTCAGAACACTGAAGCTTTCTTT
CSVSPGTGQNTEAFF
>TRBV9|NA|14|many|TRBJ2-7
TGTGCCAGCAGCGTCTATCCCGGTGGATACGAGCAGTACTTC
CASSVYPGGYEQYF
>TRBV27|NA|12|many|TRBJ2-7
TGTGCCAGCAGTTTCCCCCGGGGCGAGCAGTACTTC
CASSFPRGEQYF
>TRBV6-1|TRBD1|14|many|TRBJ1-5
TGTGCCAGCAGTCAGACAGGGATCAATCAGCCCCAGCATTTT
CASSQTGINQPQHF
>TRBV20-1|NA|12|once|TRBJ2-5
TGCAATGCTAGGGACATGCTGGAGACCCAGTACTTC
CNARDMLETQYF
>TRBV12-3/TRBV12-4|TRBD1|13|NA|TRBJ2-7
TGTGCCAGGGGACAGCCGCCGTTAAACGAGCAGTACTTC
CARGQPPLNEQYF
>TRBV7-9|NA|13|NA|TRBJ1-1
TGTGCCAGCAGCTCCGCCGGCGACACTGAAGCTTTCTTT
CASSSAGDTEAFF
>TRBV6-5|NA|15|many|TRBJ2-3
TGTGCCAGCAGTTCATACAGGGACGGCACAGATACGCAGTATTTT
CASSSYRDGTDTQYF
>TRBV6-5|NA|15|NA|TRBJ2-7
TGTGCCAGCAGTTACTCCGCGGGGATCGCCTACGAGCAGTACTTC
CASSYSAGIAYEQYF
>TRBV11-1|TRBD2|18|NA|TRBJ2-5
TGTGCCAGCAGCTTAGGGGGCCCGGGAGGGCCCAAAAAAGAGACCCAGTACTTC
CASSLGGPGGPKKETQYF
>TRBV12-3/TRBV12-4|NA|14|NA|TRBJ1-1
TGTGCCAGCAACTCCGGGACAATCGTCACTGAAGCTTTCTTT
CASNSGTIVTEAFF
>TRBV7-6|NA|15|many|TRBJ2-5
TGTGCCAGCAGCTTAGTACCCAGGGCCCAAGAGACCCAGTACTTC
CASSLVPRAQETQYF
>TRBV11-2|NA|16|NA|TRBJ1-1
TGTGCCAGCAGCTTAGTGTCGGAAGGGTTGGTCACTGAAGCTTTCTTT
CASSLVSEGLVTEAFF
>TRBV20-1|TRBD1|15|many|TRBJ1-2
TGCAGTGCTAGAGATCGTAACCAGGGGGGCTATGGCTACACCTTC
CSARDRNQGGYGYTF
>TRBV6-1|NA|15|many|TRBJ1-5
TGTGCCAGGGCCCGGGACGGAGACAGCAATCAGCCCCAGCATTTT
CARARDGDSNQPQHF
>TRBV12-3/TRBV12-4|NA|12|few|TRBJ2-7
TGTGCCAGCAATTTCGCTAATGGAGAGCAGTACTTC
CASNFANGEQYF
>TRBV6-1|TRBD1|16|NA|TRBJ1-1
TGTGCCAGCAGTGAAGCGCTTGGGACAGGGGGCACTGAAGCTTTCTTT
CASSEALGTGGTEAFF
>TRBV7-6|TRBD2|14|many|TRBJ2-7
TGTGCCAGCAGCCAGCTAGCGGGAGGACCCGAGCAGTACTTC
CASSQLAGGPEQYF
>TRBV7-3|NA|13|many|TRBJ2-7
TGTGCCAGCAGCGCCAACCAGGGGCGAGAGCAGTACTTC
CASSANQGREQYF
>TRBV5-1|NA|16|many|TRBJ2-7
TGCGCCAGCAGCTTGGATCGGGACCTGAGCTCCTACGAGCAGTACTTC
CASSLDRDLSSYEQYF
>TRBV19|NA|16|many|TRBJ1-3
TGTGCCAGTAGCGGTATTGGGCGAAGCTCTGGAAACACCATATATTTT
CASSGIGRSSGNTIYF
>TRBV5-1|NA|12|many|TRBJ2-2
TGCGCCAGCAGTTACCCCTCCGGGGAGCTGTTTTTT
CASSYPSGELFF
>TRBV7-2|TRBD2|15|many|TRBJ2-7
TGTGCCAGCAGCGGGGGGACTAGCAGCTCCTACGAGCAGTACTTC
CASSGGTSSSYEQYF
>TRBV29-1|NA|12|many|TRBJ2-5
TGCAGCGTATCCCCCGGGACAGAGACCCAGTACTTC
CSVSPGTETQYF
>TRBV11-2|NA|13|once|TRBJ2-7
TGTGCCAGCAGCTTAGAGTCAACGGGCGAGCAGTACTTC
CASSLESTGEQYF
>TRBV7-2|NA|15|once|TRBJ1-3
TGTGCCAGCAGCTTAAACCTCATCTCTGGAAACACCATATATTTT
CASSLNLISGNTIYF